This T cell receptor (beta chain) was identified during a study of blood T cell repertoires in COVID-19. Turning to the study itself: Acute and convalescent COVID-19 specimens originated in the United States, Italy and Spain.

During active infection, Seattle patients enrolled and were then monitored through disease. The CDR3 covers 16 residues. Unmatched junction bases numbered 5, after V lost 0 bases and J lost 5 bases. Germline CDR1 LNHNV, CDR2 YYDKDF (reference sequence). Authors' processing steps: For nucleated cells, counts were estimated from reference gene primer amplification. TCRdb's table, derived via immunoSEQ multiplex PCR, lists solely in-frame clones and lacks some. The V and J calls and clone size were taken over from that table, and D and trimming were inferred from the DNA. The sample yields roughly 90,000 clones, more than 70% seen once.

This clonotype originated in a man between 50 and 59 years old with COVID-19, enrolled during active disease. The J gene is TRBJ2-3, the V gene TRBV15, with 10 nucleotides matching TRBD1. Sequencing was carried out using peripheral blood. As DNA, the CDR3 is TGTGCCACCAGCAGAGACGGACAGGGGGAGGGAGATACGCAGTATTTT. This codes for CATSRDGQGEGDTQYF. Full variable domain (rest looked up from reference TRBV15 and TRBJ2-3): DAMVIQNPRYQVTQFGKPVTLSCSQTLNHNVMYWYQQKSSQAPKLLFHYYDKDFNNEADTPDNFQSRRPNTSFCFLDIRSPGLGDTAMYLCATSRDGQGEGDTQYFGPGTRLTVL.